The next 31 T cell receptor beta chains were all read from a single sample in a study of shared clonotypes between healthy human individuals. Data came from immunoSEQ multiplex PCR; TCRdb stores just in-frame clones and leaves some out. Of some 900,000 clones listed, approximately 80% are singletons. Sequencing was performed on memory CD4+ T cells sorted from blood. The sample's subset: CD45RA-negative fraction. All receptors derive from a man younger than 35 in good health.

Concerning this clone: The same CDR3 is also encoded by other DNA sequences in this sample. V usage is TRBV5-1 and J usage is TRBJ2-7; D unclear. This CDR3 comprises 12 residues. The V gene lost 2 bases and the J gene lost 3 bases, with 6 bases spanning the gap. Germline V gene data show CDR1 as SGHRS and CDR2 as YFSETQ. CDR3 nucleotide sequence: TGCGCCAGCAGCTTAACGGACTACGAGCAGTACTTC. It translates to CASSLTDYEQYF.

The chain links TRBV19 to TRBJ2-2; 8 bases fit TRBD2. The CDR3 is 16 residues long. Trimming removed 3 bases from V and 0 bases from J; junction bases left unmatched: 3. Per the germline V gene, CDR1 is LNHDA and CDR2 is SQIVND (reference sequence). Here the CDR3 DNA reads TGTGCCAGTAGTATCCGGGGACTAGCGAACACCGGGGAGCTGTTTTTT. It specifies CASSIRGLANTGELFF. The whole variable domain, remainder taken from reference TRBV19 and TRBJ2-2, is DGGITQSPKYLFRKEGQNVTLSCEQNLNHDAMYWYRQDPGQGLRLIYYSQIVNDFQKGDIAEGYSVSREKKESFPLTVTSAQKNPTAFYLCASSIRGLANTGELFFGEGSRLTVL.

This clone was seen repeatedly, ten times or more. The chain has TRBV18 and TRBJ1-4; D possibly corresponds to TRBD1 (5 bases). The CDR3 runs 16 residues. The ends were cut back, 6 bases at V and 0 bases at J, with 14 bases in the middle. Germline V CDR1 and CDR2: KGHSH, LQKENI. CDR3 amino acids: CASSPGPPATNEKLFF. As DNA, the CDR3 is TGTGCCAGCTCCCCGGGACCACCTGCAACTAATGAAAAACTGTTTTTT.

This chain links TRBV7-8 with TRBJ2-1, with 8 bases fitting TRBD2. Germline V gene sequence: CDR1 SGHVS, CDR2 FQNEAQ. The CDR3 totals 17 residues. V gave up 6 bases and J gave up 6 bases; unmatched junction bases: 16. The CDR3 reads CASRDGRGASWGNEQFF. In nucleotides, the CDR3 is TGTGCCAGCAGGGATGGGCGGGGGGCCTCTTGGGGCAATGAGCAGTTCTTC.

This chain uses TRBV16 with TRBJ1-2; D call uncertain. Germline CDR1 is KGHSY and CDR2 is FQNENV. CDR3 size: 12 residues. V was pared by 0 bases and J by 6 bases, with 5 bases between. CDR3 in DNA: TGTGCCAGCAGCCAATCCCGGAATGGCTACACCTTC. Protein: CASSQSRNGYTF.

The chain employs TRBV14 and TRBJ2-1; D gene uncertain. This CDR3 spans 13 amino acids. Germline loops: CDR1 SGHDN, CDR2 FVKESK. The V end lost 1 base, the J end lost 9 bases, and 10 bases lay between the germline ends. The CDR3 sequence is CASSQVSLGEQFF. CDR3 DNA sequence: TGTGCCAGCAGCCAAGTTAGTTTGGGTGAGCAGTTCTTC.

This clone came up a few times. The CDR3 DNA reads TGCAGTGCCGGGACTGACCCTGGCTACACCTTC. The encoded protein is CSAGTDPGYTF. The rearrangement links TRBV20-1 to TRBJ1-2, with TRBD1 as a possible D gene (5 bases). V lost 6 bases to trimming and J lost 7 bases, with 12 bases between them. Per the germline V gene, CDR1 is DFQATT and CDR2 is SNEGSKA (reference sequence). The CDR3 has 11 residues.

V gene TRBV28 combines with J gene TRBJ2-7; D gene uncertain. The CDR3 loop spans 15 amino acids. Trimming took off 6 bases at V and 1 base at J, with 16 bases between the two ends. The V gene's germline CDR1 is MDHEN and CDR2 SYDVKM. Here the CDR3 DNA reads TGTGCCAGCAGCCCCCTCTCAGTGGCGTCCTACGAGCAGTACTTC. It encodes CASSPLSVASYEQYF.

This clone was counted once. The sample contains more than one DNA sequence encoding this CDR3. The V and J genes are TRBV5-1 and TRBJ2-7; TRBD1 matches at 9 bases. The germline gives CDR1 SGHRS, CDR2 YFSETQ. The CDR3 length is 14 residues. Germline trimming cut 4 bases from V and 3 bases from J; bases unmatched to any gene: 5. This chain's CDR3 is CASSLGTGNYEQYF. The CDR3 coding sequence is TGCGCCAGCAGCCTCGGGACAGGGAACTACGAGCAGTACTTC.

The chain combines TRBV2 with TRBJ1-5, with 8 bases identical to TRBD1. CDR1 and CDR2 from the germline V gene are SNHLY and FYNNEI. Trimming removed 3 bases from V and 3 bases from J; junction bases left unmatched: 13. This CDR3 comprises 18 residues. The CDR3 region is CASSDRGRPRMANQPQHF. CDR3 bases: TGTGCCAGCAGTGACAGGGGGCGCCCACGGATGGCCAATCAGCCCCAGCATTTT.

Remarks on this clone: Other DNA sequences in the same sample also yield this CDR3. This sequence joins TRBV10-3 and TRBJ2-7; perhaps TRBD2 as D (6 bases). The germline V and J ends were trimmed by 0 bases and 0 bases, with 9 bases remaining between them. CDR1 is ENHRY and CDR2 is SYGVKD in the germline V gene. There are 15 residues in the CDR3. In nucleotides, the CDR3 is TGTGCCATCAGTGAGTCTGGAGGGAGCTCCTACGAGCAGTACTTC. Protein product: CAISESGGSSYEQYF.

This chain connects TRBV5-1 to TRBJ2-5; 13 bases fit TRBD2. Per germline, CDR1 SGHRS and CDR2 YFSETQ. V gave up 0 bases and J gave up 5 bases; unmatched junction bases: 7. The CDR3 has 17 amino acids. CDR3: CASSLVTSGRAYETQYF. For the CDR3, the DNA is TGCGCCAGCAGCTTGGTTACTAGCGGGAGGGCCTACGAGACCCAGTACTTC.

The chain carries TRBV5-1 and TRBJ1-1; 9 bases map to TRBD1. This CDR3 is 14 amino acids long. Germline CDR1 reads SGHRS; CDR2 reads YFSETQ. The V gene end was trimmed by 4 bases and the J gene end by 4 bases; junction bases not matched to a gene: 5. For the CDR3, the DNA is TGCGCCAGCAGCCTGGGACAGGGAACCACTGAAGCTTTCTTT. As protein: CASSLGQGTTEAFF. Full variable domain (rest looked up from reference TRBV5-1 and TRBJ1-1): KAGVTQTPRYLIKTRGQQVTLSCSPISGHRSVSWYQQTPGQGLQFLFEYFSETQRNKGNFPGRFSGRQFSNSRSEMNVSTLELGDSALYLCASSLGQGTTEAFFGQGTRLTVV.

This clone has just one count. The gene calls are TRBV6-5 and TRBJ2-2; the match to TRBD1 covers 8 bases. Trimming cost V 6 bases and J 8 bases; bases outside gene matches: 2. Germline-derived CDR1 and CDR2 are MNHEY and SVGAGI. CDR3 length: 12 residues. The CDR3 spells CASRRTGGELFF. DNA of the CDR3: TGTGCCAGCAGACGGACAGGGGGGGAGCTGTTTTTT.

The V call is TRBV5-5, the J call TRBJ2-5; perhaps TRBD1 as D (5 bases). The CDR3 extends over 15 amino acids. Germline assignment: CDR1 SGHKS and CDR2 YYEKEE (reference sequence). The V end was cut by 1 base, the J end by 5 bases, with 15 bases between. This CDR3 is CASSLLGQGKETQYF. The CDR3 nucleotides read TGTGCCAGCAGCTTGTTAGGTCAGGGTAAGGAGACCCAGTACTTC.

The chain combines TRBV7-2 with TRBJ1-3; tentatively, D is TRBD1 (5 bases). Per the germline V gene, CDR1 is SGHTA and CDR2 is FQGNSA. V lost 2 bases and J lost 0, with 8 bases in between. The CDR3 loop spans 15 amino acids. CDR3 in DNA: TGTGCCAGCAGCTTATTCCAGGGCTCTGGAAACACCATATATTTT. This translates into CASSLFQGSGNTIYF.

As DNA, the CDR3 is TGTGCCTGGAGTGCCGGCCACTCATATGAAAAACTGTTTTTT. Its protein is CAWSAGHSYEKLFF. The rearrangement joins TRBV30 to TRBJ1-4; D is ambiguous. This CDR3 region has 14 residues. Per germline, CDR1 GTSNPN and CDR2 SVGIG (reference sequence). Trimming took 1 base from V and 6 from J, leaving 12 bases between them. Combining the CDR3 with reference TRBV30 and TRBJ1-4 gives the whole variable domain SQTIHQWPATLVQPVGSPLSLECTVEGTSNPNLYWYRQAAGRGLQLLFYSVGIGQISSEVPQNLSASRPQDRQFILSSKKLLLSDSGFYLCAWSAGHSYEKLFFGSGTQLSVL.

CDR3 sequence reads: CASSTKNVPDYGYTF. CDR3 DNA: TGTGCCAGCAGTACTAAGAATGTACCTGACTATGGCTACACCTTC. The rearrangement joins TRBV2 to TRBJ1-2; D is unresolved. This CDR3 region has 15 residues. Trimming removed 5 bases from V and 3 bases from J, with 16 bases in between. CDR1 SNHLY and CDR2 FYNNEI come from the germline V gene. The complete variable domain, with remaining parts taken from reference TRBV2 and TRBJ1-2, reads EPEVTQTPSHQVTQMGQEVILRCVPISNHLYFYWYRQILGQKVEFLVSFYNNEISEKSEIFDDQFSVERPDGSNFTLKIRSTKLEDSAMYFCASSTKNVPDYGYTFGSGTRLTVV.

In DNA form, the CDR3 reads TGTGCCAGCAGCTTTCGGGCCTATGGCTACACCTTC. Its translation: CASSFRAYGYTF. The V and J genes are TRBV5-5 and TRBJ1-2; D is unresolved. V gave up 2 bases and J gave up 4 bases, with 6 bases separating them. Germline assignment: CDR1 SGHKS and CDR2 YYEKEE (reference sequence). The CDR3 has 12 amino acids.

This clone was detected only a few times. The chain employs TRBV30 and TRBJ1-2, with D possibly TRBD1 on 6 matching bases. V was cut by 1 base and J by 8 bases, with 11 bases left in between. CDR1 is GTSNPN and CDR2 is SVGIG in the germline V gene (reference sequence). The CDR3 extends over 12 amino acids. This CDR3 reads CAWSALQGGYTF. Here the CDR3 DNA reads TGTGCCTGGAGTGCCTTACAGGGAGGCTACACCTTC.

The sample holds a few counts of this clone. The CDR3 sequence: CASSIRQGNSNQPQHF. As DNA, the CDR3 is TGTGCCAGTAGTATACGACAGGGGAATAGCAATCAGCCCCAGCATTTT. The genes are TRBV19 and TRBJ1-5; TRBD1 agrees at 8 bases. Germline values: CDR1 LNHDA, CDR2 SQIVND (reference sequence). V shed 2 bases, J shed 0 bases, and the junction held 3 bases outside the gene matches. This CDR3 region has 16 residues.

The chain joins TRBV30 to TRBJ2-5; D not resolved. V gave up 3 bases and J gave up 5 bases, with 19 bases separating them. This CDR3 has 15 residues. Germline loops: CDR1 GTSNPN, CDR2 SVGIG (reference sequence). The CDR3 bases are TGTGCCTGGAGCACCGCGAGTGGGTCGTCGGAGACCCAGTACTTC. This encodes CAWSTASGSSETQYF.

The chain couples TRBV6-5 to TRBJ2-2; D is ambiguous. Germline assignment: CDR1 MNHEY and CDR2 SVGAGI. Trimming pared 5 bases from V and 5 bases from J, leaving 12 bases between. There are 14 residues in the CDR3. In DNA form, the CDR3 reads TGTGCCAGCAGTCCCGGGCGACCGACCGGGGAGCTGTTTTTT. It codes for CASSPGRPTGELFF.

This clone has a handful of counts. The V call is TRBV7-9, the J call TRBJ2-4, with D possibly matching TRBD1 (5 bases). CDR1 is SEHNR and CDR2 is FQNEAQ in the germline V gene (reference sequence). This CDR3 has 15 amino acids. V lost 7 bases to trimming and J lost 2 bases, with 15 bases between them. The DNA of the CDR3 is TGTGCCAGCACCTCCCTCAGGGAAACCAAAAACATTCAGTACTTC. Its translation: CASTSLRETKNIQYF.

The genes are TRBV11-3 and TRBJ1-4; D is unclear. Germline CDR1 is SGHNT and CDR2 is YENEEA. The CDR3 has 12 amino acids. V was shortened by 4 bases and J by 12 bases, with 12 bases between the two germline ends. The CDR3 region has the DNA TGTGCCAGCAGCTACGACAATGAGCAACTGTTTTTT. This gives the protein CASSYDNEQLFF.

The V and J genes are TRBV30 and TRBJ1-3; a weak D match, TRBD1 (6 bases). CDR3 length: 14 amino acids. V was shortened by 4 bases and J by 3 bases, with 13 bases between the two germline ends. The germline CDR1 and CDR2 sequences are GTSNPN and SVGIG (reference sequence). The CDR3 DNA is TGTGCCTGGACGCAGGGGAAGGGTGGAAACACCATATATTTT. It encodes CAWTQGKGGNTIYF.

This rearrangement joins TRBV19 to TRBJ1-6, with 9 nucleotides matching TRBD1. V lost 4 bases to trimming and J lost 7 bases; unmatched junction nucleotides: 5. CDR3 length: 15 residues. The germline V gene encodes CDR1 LNHDA and CDR2 SQIVND (reference sequence). CDR3 residues: CASSKQGAVNSPLHF. DNA of the CDR3: TGTGCCAGTAGTAAACAGGGGGCGGTAAATTCACCCCTCCACTTT.

The rearrangement uses TRBV5-6 and TRBJ2-1; D perhaps matches TRBD2 (6 bases). There are 18 residues in the CDR3. Trimming cost V 7 bases and J 0 bases, with 23 bases left between them. The V gene's germline CDR1 is SGHDT and CDR2 YYEEEE. The CDR3 DNA reads as TGTGCCAGCTTTGAGGAGGGAGTGGGCCTTAGCTCCTACAATGAGCAGTTCTTC. Translating it yields CASFEEGVGLSSYNEQFF.

The genes are TRBV27 and TRBJ2-2; tentatively, D is TRBD2 (6 bases). In germline, CDR1 is MNHEY, CDR2 SMNVEV (reference sequence). Trimming stripped 3 bases from V and 7 bases from J, with 18 bases between. The CDR3 extends over 16 amino acids. The CDR3 sequence is CASSFIGSGDDGELFF. In DNA form, the CDR3 reads TGTGCCAGCAGTTTTATCGGGAGTGGTGATGACGGGGAGCTGTTTTTT.

As concerns this clone: A much larger clone is a single base away; this may be a read error. Other DNA sequences of this sample code for an identical CDR3. V gene TRBV18 combines with J gene TRBJ2-5, with D unresolved. The germline CDR1 and CDR2 sequences are KGHSH and LQKENI. Trimming shortened V by 5 bases and J by 1 base, and 2 bases separated the two germline ends. The CDR3 covers 11 residues. The CDR3 sequence is CASSVQETQYF. The CDR3 region has the DNA TGTGCCAGCTCAGTCCAAGAGACCCAGTACTTC.

This clone appeared a few times. The V and J genes are TRBV21-1 and TRBJ1-2. TRBV21-1 is assigned pseudogene status. The CDR3 loop spans 13 amino acids. CDR3 sequence (DNA): TGTGCCAGCACCCACGGGGTCCACGGTGACTACACCTTC. Its protein product is CASTHGVHGDYTF.